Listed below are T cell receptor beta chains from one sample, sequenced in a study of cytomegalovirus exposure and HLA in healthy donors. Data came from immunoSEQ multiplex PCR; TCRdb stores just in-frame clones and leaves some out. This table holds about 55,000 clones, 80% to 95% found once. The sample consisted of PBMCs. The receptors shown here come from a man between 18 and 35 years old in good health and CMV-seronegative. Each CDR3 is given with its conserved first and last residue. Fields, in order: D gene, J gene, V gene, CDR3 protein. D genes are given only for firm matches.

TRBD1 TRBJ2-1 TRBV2 CASSEMGQGAGEQFF
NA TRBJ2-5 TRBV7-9 CASSLGLAGEQQETQYF
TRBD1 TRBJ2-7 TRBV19 CASSRDRHSYEQYF
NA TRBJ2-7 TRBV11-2 CASSFPAGQLSYEQYF
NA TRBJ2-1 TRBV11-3 CASSLGGGPYNEQFF
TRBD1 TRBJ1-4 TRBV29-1 CSVEGTGGEKLFF
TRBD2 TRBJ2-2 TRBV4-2 CASSQVGGLANTGELFF
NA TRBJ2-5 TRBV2 CASSEQRLQETQYF
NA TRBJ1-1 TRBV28 CASSLGHPKRGVYRTEAFF
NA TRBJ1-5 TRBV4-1 CASSQLYGGDQPQHF
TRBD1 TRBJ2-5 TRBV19 CASSRKTGNVQETQYF
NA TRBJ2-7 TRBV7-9 CASSLEQGGGYEQYF
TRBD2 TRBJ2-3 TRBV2 CASSELALAGGQTEADTQYF
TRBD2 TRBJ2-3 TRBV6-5 CATLRLAGRGDTQYF
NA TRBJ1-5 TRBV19 CASSTFGTNSNQPQHF
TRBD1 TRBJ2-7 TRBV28 CASSFGGTGGFEQYF
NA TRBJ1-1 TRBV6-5 CASSYSTGAEAFF
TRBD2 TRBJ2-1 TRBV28 CASTFGGSYNEQFF
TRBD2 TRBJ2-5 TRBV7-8 CASSLSFRGRAAETQYF
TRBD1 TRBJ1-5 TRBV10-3 CAITRGGGNISNQPQHF
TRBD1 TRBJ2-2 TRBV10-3 CAISQRTGGTGELFF
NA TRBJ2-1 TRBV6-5 CASSVDRTYNEQFF
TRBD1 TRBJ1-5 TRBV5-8 CASSLTTIGGAGGNQPQHF
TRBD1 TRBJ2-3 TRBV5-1 CASREGGQGPDTQYF
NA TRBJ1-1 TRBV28 CASSQPGTFNSEAFF
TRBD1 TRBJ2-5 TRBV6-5 CASSYLDRVETQYF
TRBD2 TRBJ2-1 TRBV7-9 CASSPNFHLAGTNNEQFF
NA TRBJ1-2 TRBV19 CASTNTAEANYGYTF
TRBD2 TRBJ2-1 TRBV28 CASSPIPSGRYDNEQFF
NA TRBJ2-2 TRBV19 CASSTEGRTGELFF
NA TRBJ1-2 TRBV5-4 CASSLAGLNYGYTF
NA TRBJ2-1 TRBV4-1 CASSQAAGVDEQFF